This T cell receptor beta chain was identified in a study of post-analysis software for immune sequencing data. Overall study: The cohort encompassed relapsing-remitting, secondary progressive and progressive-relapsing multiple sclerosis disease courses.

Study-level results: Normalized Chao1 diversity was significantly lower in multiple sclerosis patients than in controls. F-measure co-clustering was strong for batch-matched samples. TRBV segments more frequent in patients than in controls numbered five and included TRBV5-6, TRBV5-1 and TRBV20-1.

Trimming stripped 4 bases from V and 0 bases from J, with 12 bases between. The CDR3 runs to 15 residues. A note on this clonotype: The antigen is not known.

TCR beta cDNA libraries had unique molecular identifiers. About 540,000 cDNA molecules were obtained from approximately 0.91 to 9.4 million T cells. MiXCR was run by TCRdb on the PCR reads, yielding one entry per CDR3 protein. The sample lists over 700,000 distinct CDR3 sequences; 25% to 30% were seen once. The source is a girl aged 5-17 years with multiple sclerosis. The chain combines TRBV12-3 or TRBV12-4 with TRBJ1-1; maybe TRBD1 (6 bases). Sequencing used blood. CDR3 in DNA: TGTGCCAGCAGTTGGGGGGGCACCCTGAACACTGAAGCTTTCTTT. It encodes CASSWGGTLNTEAFF.